This TCR beta chain stems from a study of neurological immune-mediated disorders. Study findings and constraints: The expanded clones of different subjects shared no CDR3 amino acid sequences (suggesting private repertoires in all groups).

The CDR3 is 15 amino acids. Per the germline V gene, CDR1 is SGHVS and CDR2 is FQNEAQ. With V trimmed by 6 bases and J by 5 bases, 7 bases remained unmatched. With 10-nucleotide random UMIs, 5'RACE was used to make the cDNA. Each CDR3 protein is one row after TCRdb ran MiXCR on the 5' RACE reads. The sample shows around 25,000 distinct CDR3 sequences, around a fifth of them seen only once. The table lists this clonotype with many counts. Its antigen is not identified. Healthy controls consisted of blood bank volunteers in Maryland, USA. Unsorted libraries were prepared from 2 million PBMCs held at -80 C.

The specimen was PBMCs. This clonotype was obtained from a woman aged 55 to 70 in good health. The chain couples TRBV7-8 to TRBJ1-5; TRBD1 aligns across 10 bases. CDR3 amino acids: CASSPGTGVDQPQHF. The CDR3 DNA sequence: TGTGCCAGCAGTCCCGGGACAGGGGTGGATCAGCCCCAGCATTTT.